Shown below are 26 T cell receptor beta chains from a single sample sequenced in a study of blood T cell repertoires in COVID-19. TCRdb's table, derived via immunoSEQ multiplex PCR, lists solely in-frame clones and lacks some. This table holds about 81,000 clones, 70% to 85% found once. Sample: peripheral blood. The receptors were sampled from a human donor in a cohort sampled during active COVID-19.

This chain connects TRBV28 to TRBJ1-2; 9 nucleotides agree with TRBD1. CDR1 is MDHEN and CDR2 is SYDVKM in the germline V gene. With V trimmed by 2 bases and J by 4 bases, 8 bases remained unmatched. This CDR3 comprises 16 residues. DNA for the CDR3: TGTGCCAGCAGTTTAACGGGGACAGGGCCCCCCTATGGCTACACCTTC. Translation: CASSLTGTGPPYGYTF.

The chain joins TRBV11-2 to TRBJ2-3; weak D call: TRBD2 (6 bases). Germline CDR1 is SGHAT and CDR2 is FQNNGV. The CDR3 length is 16 residues. The germline V and J ends were trimmed by 1 base and 0 bases, with 11 bases remaining between them. The CDR3 DNA reads as TGTGCCAGCAGCTTAGGTGTGGGGACTAGCACAGATACGCAGTATTTT. This translates into CASSLGVGTSTDTQYF.

The chain links TRBV4-1 to TRBJ1-1; D gene ambiguous. This CDR3 is 15 amino acids long. V lost 0 bases and J 6 bases, leaving 14 bases between the germline ends. Looked up from germline, CDR1 is MGHRA and CDR2 is YSYEKL. The DNA of the CDR3 is TGCGCCAGCAGCCAAGAAAACTGGGGAGGTGCTGAAGCTTTCTTT. The encoded protein is CASSQENWGGAEAFF.

The V gene is TRBV19, the J gene TRBJ2-1; TRBD1 matches at 8 bases. After removal of 2 bases from V and 3 bases from J, the junction contained 3 bases not matched to a gene. Germline lookup yields CDR1 LNHDA and CDR2 SQIVND (reference sequence). The CDR3 runs to 15 residues. The CDR3 DNA reads as TGTGCCAGTAGTATAAGACAGGGGCTCTACAATGAGCAGTTCTTC. Translated, it gives CASSIRQGLYNEQFF.

This clone came up a few times. The chain couples TRBV4-1 to TRBJ2-3; D is unresolved. The germline V gene has CDR1 MGHRA and CDR2 YSYEKL. Trimming removed 1 base at V and 0 bases at J, with 5 bases between. CDR3 length: 14 amino acids. CDR3: CASSQGPSTDTQYF. The CDR3 nucleotides read TGCGCCAGCAGCCAAGGGCCTAGCACAGATACGCAGTATTTT.

The V gene is TRBV7-9, the J gene TRBJ1-2, with 7 bases lining up with TRBD1. The CDR3 is 14 amino acids. The ends lost 7 bases at V and 4 bases at J; junction bases unmatched: 9. Germline CDR1 reads SEHNR; CDR2 reads FQNEAQ (reference sequence). CDR3 sequence reads: CASIPTGSSYGYTF. The DNA for the CDR3 is TGTGCCAGCATCCCGACAGGGTCCTCCTATGGCTACACCTTC.

V gene TRBV19 combines with J gene TRBJ1-5; 11 nucleotides match TRBD1. Unmatched junction bases numbered 18, after V lost 6 bases and J lost 5 bases. Germline CDR1 LNHDA, CDR2 SQIVND (reference sequence). This CDR3 region has 19 residues. The CDR3 DNA reads TGTGCCAGTAGCTATGCGGAGGGACAGGGGGTTCCCCAGTATCAGCCCCAGCATTTT. Protein product: CASSYAEGQGVPQYQPQHF.

The chain couples TRBV19 to TRBJ2-5, with D maybe TRBD1 (5 bases). Germline CDR1 and CDR2: LNHDA and SQIVND (reference sequence). Trimming removed 3 bases from V and 1 base from J, with 15 bases in between. The CDR3 contains 16 residues. The CDR3 nucleotides are TGTGCCAGTAGTATCTCCCTCAGGGCCGTCCAAGAGACCCAGTACTTC. Its translation: CASSISLRAVQETQYF. The variable domain in full, completed from reference TRBV19 and TRBJ2-5, reads DGGITQSPKYLFRKEGQNVTLSCEQNLNHDAMYWYRQDPGQGLRLIYYSQIVNDFQKGDIAEGYSVSREKKESFPLTVTSAQKNPTAFYLCASSISLRAVQETQYFGPGTRLLVL.

Note on this clone: One junction end does not reproduce the germline sequence, and a read error may be involved. The chain uses TRBV6-5 and TRBJ1-2; a weak D match, TRBD1 (6 bases). The CDR3 is 11 residues long. The germline CDR1 and CDR2 sequences are MNHEY and SVGAGI. The CDR3 loop is CAVTGLYGYTF. The CDR3 DNA reads as TGCGCCGTAACAGGGTTGTATGGCTACACCTTC.

The V and J genes are TRBV15 and TRBJ2-1; 8 nucleotides align to TRBD2. Per the germline V gene, CDR1 is LNHNV and CDR2 is YYDKDF (reference sequence). The CDR3 contains 16 residues. With 4 bases clipped from V and 3 bases from J, the junction kept 8 bases outside the gene matches. CDR3 amino acids: CATSTWGTSGYNEQFF. In DNA, the CDR3 is TGTGCCACCAGCACGTGGGGGACTAGTGGCTACAATGAGCAGTTCTTC.

The rearrangement links TRBV9 to TRBJ2-3; 7 bases agree with TRBD1. The CDR3 spans 15 residues. Germline trimming cut 1 base from V and 0 bases from J; bases unmatched to any gene: 2. CDR1 SGDLS and CDR2 YYNGEE come from the germline V gene. DNA for the CDR3: TGTGCCAGCAGCGTACACAGGGGTAGCACAGATACGCAGTATTTT. Translation gives CASSVHRGSTDTQYF.

This clone was counted a few times. The gene calls are TRBV5-6 and TRBJ2-7; 8 nucleotides agree with TRBD2. Germline values: CDR1 SGHDT, CDR2 YYEEEE. The ends lost 4 bases at V and 3 bases at J; junction bases unmatched: 9. The CDR3 spans 15 residues. The CDR3 spells CASSPGGTSIYEQYF. DNA of the CDR3: TGTGCCAGCAGCCCGGGAGGGACTAGTATCTACGAGCAGTACTTC.

The rearrangement links TRBV18 to TRBJ1-4; 7 nucleotides agree with TRBD1. From germline, CDR1 is KGHSH and CDR2 LQKENI. V dropped 0 bases and J dropped 10; count of bases not matched to a gene: 8. This CDR3 is 15 amino acids long. CDR3 amino acids: CASSPPGRGQAKLFF. The DNA of the CDR3 is TGTGCCAGCTCACCACCGGGTAGGGGGCAGGCAAAACTGTTTTTT.

The chain links TRBV5-1 to TRBJ2-7; 9 bases are shared with TRBD1. Losses at the gene ends were 4 bases for V and 4 bases for J; bases not matched to a gene: 9. Germline CDR1 SGHRS, CDR2 YFSETQ. This CDR3 has 15 amino acids. CDR3 nucleotides: TGCGCCAGCAGCGGCGGGACAGGGTTCATTTACGAGCAGTACTTC. Its protein is CASSGGTGFIYEQYF.

This chain joins TRBV7-9 and TRBJ2-1; a weak D match, TRBD2 (6 bases). The V end was cut by 5 bases, the J end by 11 bases, with 13 bases between. This CDR3 spans 12 amino acids. The germline V gene has CDR1 SEHNR and CDR2 FQNEAQ (reference sequence). CDR3 sequence (DNA): TGTGCCAGCAGCCCCGGGGGACCCCAGCAGTTCTTC. It yields the protein CASSPGGPQQFF.

The chain has TRBV10-2 and TRBJ2-1; D perhaps matches TRBD2 (6 bases). The CDR3 is made up of 17 amino acids. With 6 bases removed from V and 4 bases from J, the gap between germline ends came to 22 bases. Germline V gene data show CDR1 as WSHSY and CDR2 as SAAADI. CDR3 nucleotide sequence: TGCGCCAGCAGGCCCGGGGAGACATCGGGGGAGTACAATGAGCAGTTCTTC. Protein sequence: CASRPGETSGEYNEQFF.

The rearrangement uses TRBV5-4 and TRBJ1-1; the match to TRBD1 covers 8 bases. Trimming took 3 bases from V and 5 from J; bases not matched to a gene: 6. Germline lookup yields CDR1 SGHNT and CDR2 YYREEE (reference sequence). The CDR3 is 14 amino acids. The CDR3 reads CASSSRQGRTEAFF. The DNA of the CDR3 is TGTGCCAGCAGCTCCCGACAGGGGAGGACTGAAGCTTTCTTT.

The V and J genes are TRBV5-1 and TRBJ1-5; 7 bases fit TRBD1. The CDR3 extends over 17 amino acids. The trim removed 5 bases at V and 2 bases at J, leaving 13 bases unmatched. In germline, CDR1 is SGHRS, CDR2 YFSETQ. This CDR3 is CASRPAWAGGGNQPQHF. CDR3 coding DNA: TGCGCCAGCAGACCCGCCTGGGCAGGGGGAGGCAATCAGCCCCAGCATTTT.

The rearrangement uses TRBV7-9 and TRBJ2-2; TRBD2 agrees at 8 bases. From germline, CDR1 is SEHNR and CDR2 FQNEAQ (reference sequence). The CDR3 covers 15 residues. V dropped 2 bases and J dropped 5; count of bases not matched to a gene: 4. CDR3 residues: CASSLPGGETGELFF. In DNA, the CDR3 is TGTGCCAGCAGCTTACCCGGGGGGGAGACCGGGGAGCTGTTTTTT.

The table lists this clone with a few counts. The CDR3 bases are TGTGCCAGCAGCCAAGAGAGCCGGAAGGCGGGAGGTGAGCAGTTCTTC. Amino acids: CASSQESRKAGGEQFF. The rearrangement uses TRBV3-1 (or the pseudogene TRBV3-2) and TRBJ2-1; 8 nucleotides line up with TRBD2. Germline V gives CDR1 LGHDT, CDR2 YNNKEL (reference sequence). The CDR3 spans 16 residues. The J segment lost 9 bases and the V segment lost 0 bases, leaving 10 bases of the junction unmatched.

The V and J genes are TRBV27 and TRBJ1-1; 9 bases fit TRBD1. The V gene's germline CDR1 is MNHEY and CDR2 SMNVEV (reference sequence). The CDR3 has 14 amino acids. Trimming cost V 4 bases and J 3 bases; bases outside gene matches: 3. This chain's CDR3 is CASSSGTGYTEAFF. CDR3 sequence (DNA): TGTGCCAGCAGTTCCGGGACAGGGTACACTGAAGCTTTCTTT.

This chain connects TRBV14 to TRBJ1-2, with a weak D call TRBD1 (6 bases). Trimming removed 4 bases at V and 4 bases at J, with 10 bases between. Germline assignment: CDR1 SGHDN and CDR2 FVKESK. The CDR3 has 13 amino acids. The CDR3 reads CASSPGHSYGYTF. CDR3 sequence (DNA): TGTGCCAGCAGCCCGGGACACAGCTATGGCTACACCTTC.

Here the CDR3 DNA reads TGCGCCAGCAGCCTGAGACTAGCGGGTTACAATGAGCAGTTCTTC. This codes for CASSLRLAGYNEQFF. The chain recombines TRBV5-1 with TRBJ2-1, with 10 bases matching TRBD2. Germline V gives CDR1 SGHRS, CDR2 YFSETQ. The V gene end was trimmed by 4 bases and the J gene end by 4 bases; junction bases not matched to a gene: 5. The CDR3 sequence is 15 residues long.

V is TRBV6-5 and J is TRBJ1-2, with 7 bases aligning to TRBD1. The CDR3 is 14 amino acids. Trimming took 6 bases from V and 0 from J; bases not matched to a gene: 4. Germline assignment: CDR1 MNHEY and CDR2 SVGAGI. The CDR3: CASRGTVSNYGYTF. CDR3 nucleotides: TGTGCCAGCAGGGGGACAGTTTCTAACTATGGCTACACCTTC.

The chain couples TRBV19 to TRBJ1-1; 9 nucleotides agree with TRBD1. With 4 bases clipped from V and 2 bases from J, the junction kept 5 bases outside the gene matches. The germline gives CDR1 LNHDA, CDR2 SQIVND (reference sequence). The CDR3 length is 15 residues. CDR3 protein: CASSRRQGVNTEAFF. The DNA of the CDR3 is TGTGCCAGTAGTAGGCGACAGGGGGTAAACACTGAAGCTTTCTTT.

The V and J genes are TRBV10-3 and TRBJ2-3; maybe TRBD2 (5 bases). The CDR3 length is 14 residues. Germline V gene data show CDR1 as ENHRY and CDR2 as SYGVKD. V was shortened by 5 bases and J by 2 bases, with 11 bases between the two germline ends. The chain's CDR3 is CAISRAGTTDTQYF. The CDR3 coding sequence is TGTGCCATCAGTCGGGCGGGCACCACAGATACGCAGTATTTT.